This entry lists 13 T cell receptor beta chains sequenced from one sample in a study of control samples from healthy donors and cancer patients. TCRdb's copy holds only in-frame clones and misses some; the assay was immunoSEQ multiplex PCR. The sample includes about 79,000 clones, 93% of them seen just once. Sequenced material: PBMCs. The receptors derive from a woman between 40 and 50 years old with lung cancer.

The chain joins TRBV29-1 to TRBJ1-1, with a tentative D call TRBD1 (5 bases). The CDR3 covers 13 residues. Trimming cost V 3 bases and J 5 bases, with 13 bases left between them. The V gene's germline CDR1 is SQVTM and CDR2 ANQGSEA. CDR3 coding DNA: TGCAGCGTTGATACGGGGGGGTGGACTGAAGCTTTCTTT. Amino acid sequence: CSVDTGGWTEAFF.

This chain joins TRBV6-1 and TRBJ1-2; 8 positions match TRBD1. The CDR3 runs 16 residues. Trimming took 3 bases from V and 5 from J; bases not matched to a gene: 11. CDR1 MNHNS and CDR2 SASEGT come from the germline V gene. In DNA form, the CDR3 reads TGTGCCAGCAGTGAGAGACTGACAGGGGTGGGGTATGGCTACACCTTC. It codes for CASSERLTGVGYGYTF.

The chain combines TRBV28 with TRBJ1-2; D gene ambiguous. The germline V gene encodes CDR1 MDHEN and CDR2 SYDVKM. Trimming shortened V by 3 bases and J by 5 bases, and 16 bases separated the two germline ends. The CDR3 runs 15 residues. The CDR3 region has the DNA TGTGCCAGCAGTTTTGTTGGAGGGTTCCCTTATGGCTACACCTTC. This codes for CASSFVGGFPYGYTF.

The chain joins TRBV30 to TRBJ2-1; 10 bases are shared with TRBD2. This CDR3 is built from 19 residues. The J segment lost 7 bases and the V segment lost 0 bases, leaving 18 bases of the junction unmatched. Germline assignment: CDR1 GTSNPN and CDR2 SVGIG (reference sequence). CDR3 region: CAWSVGTSVSSPLRNEQFF. The CDR3 DNA follows: TGTGCCTGGAGTGTCGGGACTAGCGTATCTTCTCCCCTTCGGAATGAGCAGTTCTTC.

The chain employs TRBV27 and TRBJ2-7, with D unclear. This CDR3 has 12 residues. V was clipped by 5 bases and J by 5 bases, with 10 bases between them. CDR1 is MNHEY and CDR2 is SMNVEV in the germline V gene (reference sequence). The CDR3 bases are TGTGCCAGCAGTCTATTGGGAAACGAGCAGTACTTC. Translating gives CASSLLGNEQYF.

The V gene is TRBV6-2 or TRBV6-3, the J gene TRBJ2-1; 12 nucleotides align to TRBD2. Germline assignment: CDR1 MNHEY and CDR2 SVGEGT. The CDR3 is 16 amino acids. Losses at the gene ends were 1 base for V and 9 bases for J; bases not matched to a gene: 7. CDR3 in amino acids: CASSYFSSGGAVEQFF. In DNA form, the CDR3 reads TGTGCCAGCAGTTACTTTTCTAGCGGGGGGGCCGTTGAGCAGTTCTTC.

This chain links TRBV30 with TRBJ1-3, with 8 bases fitting TRBD1. V was pared by 0 bases and J by 3 bases, with 4 bases of the junction left unmatched. The V gene's germline CDR1 is GTSNPN and CDR2 SVGIG (reference sequence). The CDR3 is 15 amino acids. The CDR3 sequence: CAWSVPGGGGNTIYF. Here the CDR3 DNA reads TGTGCCTGGAGTGTACCAGGGGGCGGTGGAAACACCATATATTTT.

The V gene is TRBV21-1, the J gene TRBJ1-2; TRBD1 is taken as the D call from the table, unchecked against the DNA. TRBV21-1 is listed as a pseudogene. The CDR3 loop spans 16 amino acids. As DNA, the CDR3 is TGTGCCAGCAGCCCCCCGGACACATCACGACCACGTGGCTACACCTTC. This encodes CASSPPDTSRPRGYTF.

In nucleotides, the CDR3 is TGCGCCAGCAGCTTCGAAGGTATAGCTTTCTTT. Translating it yields CASSFEGIAFF. The V gene is TRBV5-1, the J gene TRBJ1-1; no clear D gene. The germline V gene encodes CDR1 SGHRS and CDR2 YFSETQ. V was cut by 2 bases and J by 10 bases, with 9 bases left in between. This CDR3 contains 11 residues.

For the CDR3, the DNA is TGTGCCAGCTCCCAAGGGGGCGCAGAGCAGTACTTC. It codes for CASSQGGAEQYF. The chain recombines TRBV18 with TRBJ2-7; 7 nucleotides align to TRBD1. Trimming took 6 bases from V and 7 from J; bases not matched to a gene: 6. Germline loops: CDR1 KGHSH, CDR2 LQKENI. The CDR3 has 12 amino acids.

The V call is TRBV5-1, the J call TRBJ2-2; 9 bases are a match to TRBD1. V lost 3 bases to trimming and J lost 0 bases; unmatched junction nucleotides: 3. Germline V CDR1 and CDR2: SGHRS, YFSETQ. The CDR3 has 16 residues. CDR3 DNA sequence: TGCGCCAGCAGCTCCGACAGGGGGGCGAACACCGGGGAGCTGTTTTTT. Translating it yields CASSSDRGANTGELFF.

The rearrangement links TRBV3-1 (or the pseudogene TRBV3-2) to TRBJ1-2, with 7 bases identical to TRBD1. The CDR3 contains 14 residues. Germline V gene data show CDR1 as LGHDT and CDR2 as YNNKEL (reference sequence). Trimming removed 5 bases from V and 3 bases from J; junction bases left unmatched: 6. The CDR3 nucleotides read TGTGCCAGCAGCTTACGGACAGGAGACTATGGCTACACCTTC. It is translated as CASSLRTGDYGYTF.

The gene calls are TRBV10-1 and TRBJ2-3; D gene uncertain. V lost 3 bases, J lost 4 bases, and 11 bases lay in between. The CDR3 sequence is 14 residues long. Germline V gene sequence: CDR1 WNHNN, CDR2 SYGVQD (reference sequence). The CDR3 nucleotides read TGCGCCAGCAGTGATCGAGGCTCGTCAGATACGCAGTATTTT. Protein product: CASSDRGSSDTQYF.